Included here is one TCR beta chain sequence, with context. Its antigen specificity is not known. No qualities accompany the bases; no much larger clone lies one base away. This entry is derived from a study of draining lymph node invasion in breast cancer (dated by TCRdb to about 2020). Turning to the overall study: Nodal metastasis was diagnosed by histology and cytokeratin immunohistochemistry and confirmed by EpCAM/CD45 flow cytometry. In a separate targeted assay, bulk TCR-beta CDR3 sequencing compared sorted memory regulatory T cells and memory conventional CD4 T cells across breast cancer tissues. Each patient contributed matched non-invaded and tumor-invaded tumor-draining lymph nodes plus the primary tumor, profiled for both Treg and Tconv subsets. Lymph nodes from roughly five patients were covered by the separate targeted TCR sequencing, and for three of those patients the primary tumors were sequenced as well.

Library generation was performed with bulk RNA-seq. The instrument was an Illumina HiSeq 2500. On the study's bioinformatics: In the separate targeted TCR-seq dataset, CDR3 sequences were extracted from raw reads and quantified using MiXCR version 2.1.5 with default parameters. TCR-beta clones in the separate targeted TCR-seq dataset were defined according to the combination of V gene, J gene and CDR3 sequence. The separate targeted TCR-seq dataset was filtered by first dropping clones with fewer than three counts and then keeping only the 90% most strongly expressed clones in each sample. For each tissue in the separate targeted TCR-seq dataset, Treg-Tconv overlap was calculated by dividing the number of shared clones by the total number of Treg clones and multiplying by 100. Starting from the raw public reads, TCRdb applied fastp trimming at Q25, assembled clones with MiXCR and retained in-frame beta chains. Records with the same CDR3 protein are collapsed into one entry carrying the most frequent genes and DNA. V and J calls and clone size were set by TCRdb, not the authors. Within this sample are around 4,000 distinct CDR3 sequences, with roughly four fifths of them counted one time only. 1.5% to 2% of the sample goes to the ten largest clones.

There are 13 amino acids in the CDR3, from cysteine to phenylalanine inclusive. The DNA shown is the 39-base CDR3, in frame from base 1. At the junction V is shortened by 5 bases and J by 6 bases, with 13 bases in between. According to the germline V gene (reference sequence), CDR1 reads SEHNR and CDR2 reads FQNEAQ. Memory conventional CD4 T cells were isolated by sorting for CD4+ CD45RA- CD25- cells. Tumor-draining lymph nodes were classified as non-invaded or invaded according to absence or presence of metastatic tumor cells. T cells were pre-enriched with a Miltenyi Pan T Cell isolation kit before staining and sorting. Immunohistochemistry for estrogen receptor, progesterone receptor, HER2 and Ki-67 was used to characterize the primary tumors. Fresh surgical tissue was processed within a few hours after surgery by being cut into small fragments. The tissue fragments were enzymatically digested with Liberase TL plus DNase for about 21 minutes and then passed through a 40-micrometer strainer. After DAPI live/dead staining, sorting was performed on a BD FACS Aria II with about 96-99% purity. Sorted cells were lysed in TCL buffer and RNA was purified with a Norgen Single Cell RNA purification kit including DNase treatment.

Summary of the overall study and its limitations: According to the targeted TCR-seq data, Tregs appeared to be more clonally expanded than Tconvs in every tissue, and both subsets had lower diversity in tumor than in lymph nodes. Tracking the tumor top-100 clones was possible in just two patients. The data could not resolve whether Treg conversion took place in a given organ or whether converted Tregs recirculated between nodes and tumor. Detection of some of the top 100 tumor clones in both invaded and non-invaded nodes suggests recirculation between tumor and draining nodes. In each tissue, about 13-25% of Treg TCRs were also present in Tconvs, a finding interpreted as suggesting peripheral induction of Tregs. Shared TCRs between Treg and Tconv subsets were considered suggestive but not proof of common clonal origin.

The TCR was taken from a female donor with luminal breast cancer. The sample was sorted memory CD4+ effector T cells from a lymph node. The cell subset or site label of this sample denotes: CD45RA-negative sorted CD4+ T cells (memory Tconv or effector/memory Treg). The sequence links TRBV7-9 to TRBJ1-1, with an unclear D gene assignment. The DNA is TGTGCCAGCAGCCTAGAGGCTGGGGCTGAAGCTTTCTTT. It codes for CASSLEAGAEAFF.